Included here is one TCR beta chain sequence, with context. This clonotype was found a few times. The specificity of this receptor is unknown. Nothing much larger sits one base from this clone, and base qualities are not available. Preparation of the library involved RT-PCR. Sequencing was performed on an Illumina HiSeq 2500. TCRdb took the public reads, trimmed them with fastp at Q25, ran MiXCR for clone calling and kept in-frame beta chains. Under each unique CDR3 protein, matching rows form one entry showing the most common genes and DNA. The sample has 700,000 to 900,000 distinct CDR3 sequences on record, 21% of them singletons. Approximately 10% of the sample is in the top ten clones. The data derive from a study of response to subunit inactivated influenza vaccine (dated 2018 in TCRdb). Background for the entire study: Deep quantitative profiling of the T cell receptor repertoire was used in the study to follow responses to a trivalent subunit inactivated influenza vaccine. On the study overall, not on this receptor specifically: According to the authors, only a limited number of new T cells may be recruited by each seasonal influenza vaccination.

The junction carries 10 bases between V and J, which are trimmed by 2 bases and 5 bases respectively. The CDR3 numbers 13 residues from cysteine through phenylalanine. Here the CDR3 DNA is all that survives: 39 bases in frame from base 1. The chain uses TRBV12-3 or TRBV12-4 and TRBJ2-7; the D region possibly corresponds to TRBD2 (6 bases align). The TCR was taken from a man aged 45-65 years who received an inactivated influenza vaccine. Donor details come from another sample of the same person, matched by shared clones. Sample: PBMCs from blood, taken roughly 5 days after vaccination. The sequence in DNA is TGTGCCAGCAGTTTACTATGGGGGGACGAGCAGTACTTC. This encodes CASSLLWGDEQYF.